The clone carrying this TCR beta chain has just a few counts. Its antigen is unknown. Full-length variable regions came from constant-region reverse primers plus semi-nested Nested Universal Primer A PCR. From the 5' RACE reads, TCRdb called clonotypes with MiXCR, one entry per CDR3 protein. The sample has 4,500 to 6,500 distinct CDR3 sequences, 45% to 60% seen once. Study-level findings and limits: Tumor-infiltrating Treg TCR alpha and beta sequences overlapped most with tumor naive CD4+ T cells, then blood naive. Tumor memory CD4+ T cell TCR gene usage was found to cluster with blood and lymph node memory CD4+ cells and with lymph node naive CD4+ cells.

The sequence derives from a female donor with breast cancer. Sequenced: memory CD4+ T cells sorted from blood. As to subset: memory CD4+ T cells, CD4+CD45RO+CD25-.

The CDR3 DNA reads as TGCGCCAGCAGCTTTGGGTATACGCAGTATTTT. This gives the protein CASSFGYTQYF. The chain recombines TRBV5-1 with TRBJ2-3, with unresolved D. The V gene lost 2 bases and the J gene lost 7 bases, with 5 bases spanning the gap. The length of the CDR3 is 11 residues. The germline CDR1 and CDR2 sequences are SGHRS and YFSETQ.